One sample yielded the 27 T cell receptor beta chains listed below, sequenced in a study of tumor-infiltrating lymphocytes in glioblastoma multiforme. TCR beta libraries were built from RNA through three nested multiplex PCR rounds using modified ARM-PCR. TCRdb fed the multiplex PCR reads into MiXCR, producing one record per CDR3 protein. The sample records about 32,000 distinct CDR3 sequences, roughly three fifths being singletons. Source material: brain tumor tissue. Source of these receptors: a male donor with glioblastoma.

This clonotype was seen ten or more times. The chain uses TRBV5-1 and TRBJ1-5; TRBD1 might be the D (5 bases). The germline V gene encodes CDR1 SGHRS and CDR2 YFSETQ. The CDR3 totals 16 residues. Trimming cost V 9 bases and J 2 bases, with 21 bases left between them. The CDR3 nucleotides are TGCGCCACTCAGGGCCCTATCGTGGGGGGCAATCAGCCCCAGCATTTT. Amino acid sequence: CATQGPIVGGNQPQHF.

This clonotype was counted at least ten times. The chain uses TRBV4-1 and TRBJ2-7; TRBD1 aligns across 7 bases. Germline trimming cut 0 bases from V and 2 bases from J; bases unmatched to any gene: 4. The germline V gene encodes CDR1 MGHRA and CDR2 YSYEKL. The CDR3 runs to 15 residues. CDR3 in amino acids: CASSQETGNAYEQYF. The CDR3 coding sequence is TGCGCCAGCAGCCAAGAGACAGGGAACGCCTACGAGCAGTACTTC.

The genes are TRBV4-1 and TRBJ1-5, with D unclear. V was pared by 3 bases and J by 7 bases, with 13 bases between. Germline-derived CDR1 and CDR2 are MGHRA and YSYEKL. This CDR3 has 14 amino acids. As DNA, the CDR3 is TGCGCCAGCAGCCAGCCCGAGGTCTCGCAGCCCCAGCATTTT. Its protein is CASSQPEVSQPQHF.

This clonotype was seen repeatedly, ten times or more. This chain uses TRBV4-1 with TRBJ1-5; no clear D. This CDR3 region has 15 residues. Germline V gene data show CDR1 as MGHRA and CDR2 as YSYEKL. Trimming left V 1 base short and J 4 bases short, with 11 bases between. CDR3 in amino acids: CASSQGGDRNQPQHF. In nucleotides, the CDR3 is TGCGCCAGCAGCCAAGGAGGTGATCGTAATCAGCCCCAGCATTTT.

Points on this clonotype: This may be a read error, as it is one base from a much larger clone. The rearrangement uses TRBV5-1 and TRBJ1-4; unclear D gene. V was pared by 4 bases and J by 8 bases, with 9 bases between. This CDR3 is 12 amino acids long. The germline gives CDR1 SGHRS, CDR2 YFSETQ. The chain's CDR3 is CASSPRGEKLFF. CDR3 DNA sequence: TGCGCCAGCAGCCCGCGGGGAGAAAAACTGTTTTTT. Complete variable domain (other parts from reference TRBV5-1 and TRBJ1-4): KAGVTQTPRYLIKTRGQQVTLSCSPISGHRSVSWYQQTPGQGLQFLFEYFSETQRNKGNFPGRFSGRQFSNSRSEMNVSTLELGDSALYLCASSPRGEKLFFGSGTQLSVL.

This clonotype showed up just a few times. The J gene is TRBJ2-1, the V gene TRBV11-2; 8 bases agree with TRBD1. The CDR3 spans 16 residues. Germline V gives CDR1 SGHAT, CDR2 FQNNGV. The trim removed 5 bases at V and 5 bases at J, leaving 11 bases unmatched. The CDR3 sequence: CASSLDRGRVNNEQFF. The DNA of the CDR3 is TGTGCCAGCAGCCTCGACAGGGGAAGGGTCAACAATGAGCAGTTCTTC.

This chain links TRBV20-1 with TRBJ1-5, with D unresolved. The CDR3 has 13 residues. V was shortened by 7 bases and J by 6 bases, with 16 bases between the two germline ends. CDR1 and CDR2 (germline): DFQATT, SNEGSKA (reference sequence). The CDR3 here is CSVSQQNSQPQHF. Here the CDR3 DNA reads TGCAGTGTTAGTCAACAGAACAGTCAGCCCCAGCATTTT.

This clonotype was picked up a small number of times. An end of the junction differs from the germline gene, which may be a read error. J is TRBJ2-7 and V is TRBV28, with 9 bases identical to TRBD1. Germline loops: CDR1 MDHEN, CDR2 SYDVKM. The CDR3 is 14 residues long. The CDR3 here is CASSAQGAIYGQYF. CDR3 DNA: TGTGCCAGCAGTGCACAGGGGGCGATCTACGGGCAGTACTTC.

This clonotype was counted ten times or more. The CDR3, as DNA: TGTGCCAGCAGTCGTGAGGGTTTTCCCGGGGAGCTGTTTTTT. Amino acids: CASSREGFPGELFF. V gene TRBV7-9 combines with J gene TRBJ2-2; D possibly corresponds to TRBD2 (5 bases). CDR3 length equals 14 residues. Trimming took 6 bases from V and 6 from J, leaving 14 bases between them. The germline V gene has CDR1 SEHNR and CDR2 FQNEAQ (reference sequence).

This clonotype was counted at least ten times. The chain carries TRBV5-8 and TRBJ2-3; 10 bases fit TRBD2. Germline V gene sequence: CDR1 SGHTS, CDR2 YDEGEE. The CDR3 extends over 17 amino acids. Trimming cost V 0 bases and J 5 bases; bases outside gene matches: 9. As DNA, the CDR3 is TGTGCCAGCAGCTTGGGTCGGCTAGCGGGAGAGAAAGATACGCAGTATTTT. Amino acids: CASSLGRLAGEKDTQYF.

This clonotype was seen more than once but under ten times. The chain is built from TRBV6-4 and TRBJ2-1; TRBD2 aligns across 7 bases. CDR3 length: 13 residues. Germline values: CDR1 MRHNA, CDR2 SNTAGT. V lost 3 bases and J lost 7; bases outside the gene matches: 3. The CDR3 sequence is CASSEQRGNEQFF. For the CDR3, the DNA is TGTGCCAGCAGTGAACAGCGGGGTAATGAGCAGTTCTTC.

Of note for this clonotype: Germline is not matched at one junction end, which may reflect a read error. The rearrangement uses TRBV29-1 and TRBJ2-3; the match to TRBD2 covers 16 bases. The CDR3 sequence is 18 residues long. Germline CDR1 reads SQVTM; CDR2 reads ANQGSEA. DNA for the CDR3: TGCAGCGTTGAAACGGGACTAGCGGGAGGGACTAGCACAAATACGCAGTATTTT. Translating gives CSVETGLAGGTSTNTQYF.

This clonotype appeared a few times. The CDR3 region has the DNA TGCGCCAGCAGCCCGGGCACAGATACGCAGTATTTT. Translation: CASSPGTDTQYF. The chain recombines TRBV5-1 with TRBJ2-3, with unresolved D. Germline assignment: CDR1 SGHRS and CDR2 YFSETQ. The CDR3 loop spans 12 amino acids. V shed 4 bases and J shed 1 base, with 4 bases lying between them.

This clonotype was detected ten times or more. The chain carries TRBV20-1 and TRBJ2-3, with D perhaps given as TRBD1 or TRBD2 (5 bases each). The CDR3 has 16 amino acids. Trimming took 0 bases from V and 0 from J, leaving 13 bases between them. Germline loops: CDR1 DFQATT, CDR2 SNEGSKA (reference sequence). CDR3 DNA: TGCAGTGCTAGAGACCCGTCGGGGCTTAGCACAGATACGCAGTATTTT. As protein: CSARDPSGLSTDTQYF.

This clonotype was found many times. The chain combines TRBV6-5 with TRBJ1-2; D gene uncertain. Germline V gives CDR1 MNHEY, CDR2 SVGAGI. The CDR3 loop spans 12 amino acids. Deletions cut 0 bases from V and 1 base from J, with 0 bases between. In DNA form, the CDR3 reads TGTGCCAGCAGTTACTCTAACTATGGCTACACCTTC. Its protein is CASSYSNYGYTF.

A remark on this clonotype: Compared with germline, one end of the junction differs, possibly owing to a read error. The rearrangement uses TRBV7-2 and TRBJ2-2; D not resolved. The germline CDR1 and CDR2 sequences are SGHTA and FQGNSA. The CDR3 extends over 11 amino acids. This chain's CDR3 is CGSSFEGELFF. Here the CDR3 DNA reads TGTGGCAGCAGCTTTGAGGGGGAGCTGTTTTTT.

Here the CDR3 DNA reads TGTGCCAGCAGCTTGGAGGTAGGGGGCGAAGAGCAGTATTTT. Translation: CASSLEVGGEEQYF. The chain employs TRBV11-2 and TRBJ2-3; TRBD1 agrees at 7 bases. The CDR3 length is 14 residues. V shed 3 bases, J shed 11 bases, and the junction held 11 bases outside the gene matches. CDR1 is SGHAT and CDR2 is FQNNGV in the germline V gene.

Concerning this clonotype: Its ends do not fully match the called genes, so a read error is possible. This chain joins TRBV28 and TRBJ1-4; D call uncertain. Looked up from germline, CDR1 is MDHEN and CDR2 is SYDVKM. This CDR3 is built from 13 residues. The CDR3 sequence: CASSPRRNEKLSF. The CDR3 coding sequence is TGTGCCAGCAGTCCTCGAAGAAATGAAAAACTGTCTTTT.

With regard to this clonotype: Since no conserved phenylalanine or tryptophan closes the CDR3, a read error is the likely cause. It is unclear where the CDR3 begins or ends on the DNA, so no DNA is shown, and the CDR3 is as TCRdb lists it. The chain uses TRBV5-6 and TRBJ1-5; the table assigns TRBD1, which was not confirmed against the DNA. The CDR3 has 13 residues if both end residues are counted. Germline V gene lookup returns CDR1 SGHDT and CDR2 YYEEEE. The CDR3 is CASSPGRNQPRHS.

Note on this clonotype: This CDR3 is missing its conserved last phenylalanine or tryptophan, likely due to a read error. The rearrangement links TRBV20-1 to TRBJ1-5; D unclear. This CDR3 spans 15 amino acids. CDR1 and CDR2 (germline): DFQATT, SNEGSKA (reference sequence). The CDR3 DNA follows: TGCAGTGCTAGGCCCCTAGGGTCTGTCAATCAACCCCAGCATCTT. It encodes CSARPLGSVNQPQHL.

This clonotype was observed a few times. It may be a read error: a sequence one base away is much more abundant. In this CDR3 the conserved last residue, phenylalanine or tryptophan, is missing, so a read error is likely. The CDR3 nucleotides read TGTGCCAGCAGGCTCATTGTAGCTTTCCTT. Protein product: CASRLIVAFL. The chain couples TRBV6-1 to TRBJ1-1, with D unresolved. The V gene's germline CDR1 is MNHNS and CDR2 SASEGT. CDR3 length: 10 amino acids. V lost 6 bases and J 10 bases, leaving 9 bases between the germline ends.

The chain uses TRBV20-1 and TRBJ2-1, with D possibly matching TRBD2 (5 bases). This CDR3 spans 15 amino acids. Germline V gives CDR1 DFQATT, CDR2 SNEGSKA (reference sequence). The CDR3 region has the DNA TGCAATGTCAAGGACGATCGGGATTATATGAATGAGCAGTTCTTC. It yields the protein CNVKDDRDYMNEQFF.

Comment on this clonotype: The CDR3 ends on some other residue instead of the conserved phenylalanine or tryptophan, so this is likely a read error. This chain links TRBV5-4 with TRBJ1-1; 7 bases line up with TRBD1. V lost 2 bases, J lost 7 bases, and 23 bases stayed unmatched. This CDR3 comprises 19 residues. Germline-derived CDR1 and CDR2 are SGHNT and YYREEE (reference sequence). The CDR3 loop is CASSFFSVVYRGGFGEAFS. CDR3 bases: TGTGCCAGCAGCTTTTTCTCGGTCGTTTACAGGGGCGGCTTCGGTGAAGCTTTCTCT.

This clonotype was seen at least ten times. This chain connects TRBV29-1 to TRBJ1-1, with a possible D match to TRBD1 (5 bases). The germline CDR1 and CDR2 sequences are SQVTM and ANQGSEA. The ends were cut back, 6 bases at V and 2 bases at J, with 16 bases in the middle. The CDR3 runs 14 residues. CDR3 in amino acids: CSVIGGRGNTEAFF. In nucleotides, the CDR3 is TGCAGCGTGATTGGGGGTCGGGGTAACACTGAAGCTTTCTTT. Combining the CDR3 with reference TRBV29-1 and TRBJ1-1 gives the whole variable domain SAVISQKPSRDICQRGTSLTIQCQVDSQVTMMFWYRQQPGQSLTLIATANQGSEATYESGFVIDKFPISRPNLTFSTLTVSNMSPEDSSIYLCSVIGGRGNTEAFFGQGTRLTVV.

The sample holds one count of this clonotype. The chain uses TRBV6-5 and TRBJ2-7; D is unclear. V lost 7 bases to trimming and J lost 5 bases, with 18 bases between them. Germline V CDR1 and CDR2: MNHEY, SVGAGI. This CDR3 has 14 amino acids. This CDR3 is CASTETPTIDEQYF. The CDR3 coding sequence is TGTGCCAGCACCGAAACCCCTACTATCGACGAGCAGTACTTC.

For this clonotype: Likely a read error: the CDR3 ends without its conserved phenylalanine or tryptophan. This chain uses TRBV20-1 with TRBJ2-1; D assignment may be TRBD1 or TRBD2 (5 bases each). CDR1 is DFQATT and CDR2 is SNEGSKA in the germline V gene (reference sequence). This CDR3 region has 14 residues. The CDR3 here is CSTRDEAGLYEQFS. DNA of the CDR3: TGCAGTACTAGAGATGAGGCAGGGCTGTACGAGCAGTTCTCC.

This clonotype showed up just a few times. V is TRBV5-1 and J is TRBJ2-3, with 8 bases fitting TRBD1. Looked up from germline, CDR1 is SGHRS and CDR2 is YFSETQ. Unmatched junction bases numbered 10, after V lost 7 bases and J lost 0 bases. This CDR3 contains 16 residues. The CDR3, as DNA: TGCGCCAGCCGAACGGGACAGGCCTCTAGCACAGATACGCAGTATTTT. Amino acids: CASRTGQASSTDTQYF.